Each of the 25 T cell receptor beta chains below was sequenced from the same sample in a study of cytomegalovirus exposure and HLA in healthy donors. The primer mix had 60 Vbeta and 13 Jbeta primers. Profiled with immunoSEQ multiplex PCR; TCRdb holds only in-frame clones, not every one. The sample includes more than 50,000 clones, 55% to 85% seen only once; the top ten take over 30%. Sequencing input: PBMCs. The receptors come from a middle-aged man in good health and CMV-seropositive.

The chain employs TRBV6-5 and TRBJ1-2; TRBD1 might be the D (6 bases). Trimming took off 6 bases at V and 6 bases at J, with 11 bases between the two ends. CDR1 is MNHEY and CDR2 is SVGAGI in the germline V gene. The CDR3 totals 12 residues. CDR3 nucleotide sequence: TGTGCCAGCAGGGATGGACAGCATGGCTACACCTTC. Translated: CASRDGQHGYTF.

V usage is TRBV15 and J usage is TRBJ2-5, with D perhaps TRBD2 (5 bases). The germline V gene has CDR1 LNHNV and CDR2 YYDKDF (reference sequence). Between the trimmed V and J ends, which lost 0 bases and 5 bases, there was a span of 13 bases. CDR3 length equals 15 residues. CDR3 sequence: CATSRDPEGSETQYF. Written as DNA, the CDR3 is TGTGCCACCAGCAGAGATCCAGAAGGGAGCGAGACCCAGTACTTC.

This chain uses TRBV6-6 with TRBJ2-2, with a possible D match to TRBD1 (6 bases). Germline V gene data show CDR1 as MNHNY and CDR2 as SVGAGI (reference sequence). Deletions cut 5 bases from V and 2 bases from J, with 12 bases between. There are 15 residues in the CDR3. The CDR3 region has the DNA TGTGCCAGCAGTCGAGGACAGACAAACACCGGGGAGCTGTTTTTT. Its translation is CASSRGQTNTGELFF.

V gene TRBV2 combines with J gene TRBJ2-5; D unresolved. The CDR3 extends over 15 amino acids. V was clipped by 2 bases and J by 4 bases, with 14 bases between them. The germline gives CDR1 SNHLY, CDR2 FYNNEI. The CDR3 nucleotides are TGTGCCAGCAGTGAAAGGCCAGACTGGAGAGAGACCCAGTACTTC. Amino acid sequence: CASSERPDWRETQYF. Drawing the rest from reference TRBV2 and TRBJ2-5, the complete variable domain is EPEVTQTPSHQVTQMGQEVILRCVPISNHLYFYWYRQILGQKVEFLVSFYNNEISEKSEIFDDQFSVERPDGSNFTLKIRSTKLEDSAMYFCASSERPDWRETQYFGPGTRLLVL.

This chain links TRBV6-1 with TRBJ1-6; D not certain. Trimming removed 1 base from V and 4 bases from J, with 8 bases in between. In germline, CDR1 is MNHNS, CDR2 SASEGT. There are 15 residues in the CDR3. CDR3 in DNA: TGTGCCAGCAGTGAAGTGGCGGAGTATAATTCACCCCTCCACTTT. Translation: CASSEVAEYNSPLHF.

The chain links TRBV6-5 to TRBJ1-2; 8 bases match TRBD1. The J segment lost 4 bases and the V segment lost 4 bases, leaving 5 bases of the junction unmatched. Germline assignment: CDR1 MNHEY and CDR2 SVGAGI. This CDR3 has 14 amino acids. The CDR3 DNA is TGTGCCAGCAGTTCGTTGGACAGGGCCTATGGCTACACCTTC. Protein product: CASSSLDRAYGYTF.

The chain carries TRBV30 and TRBJ1-6; weak D call: TRBD1 (6 bases). V lost 3 bases and J lost 4, with 13 bases in between. The CDR3 spans 15 residues. Germline V gene sequence: CDR1 GTSNPN, CDR2 SVGIG (reference sequence). In DNA form, the CDR3 reads TGTGCCTGGAGCGTGGGGGCAAGATATAATTCACCCCTCCACTTT. This gives the protein CAWSVGARYNSPLHF.

This sequence joins TRBV18 and TRBJ1-1, with TRBD1 as a possible D gene (5 bases). This CDR3 contains 15 residues. CDR1 is KGHSH, CDR2 LQKENI, per germline. V lost 0 bases, J lost 1 base, and 9 bases lay in between. The CDR3 loop is CASSPPVGENTEAFF. Here the CDR3 DNA reads TGTGCCAGCTCACCACCGGTAGGGGAGAACACTGAAGCTTTCTTT.

This clone has only one observation. This sequence joins TRBV5-4 and TRBJ2-1, with a possible D match to TRBD1 (6 bases). Trimming pared 3 bases from V and 7 bases from J, leaving 14 bases between. The CDR3 sequence is 14 residues long. The germline CDR1 and CDR2 sequences are SGHNT and YYREEE (reference sequence). The DNA for the CDR3 is TGTGCCAGCAGCTGGGGGCTGACGGGGAATGAGCAGTTCTTC. This encodes CASSWGLTGNEQFF.

The V gene is TRBV5-4, the J gene TRBJ2-7, with 9 bases fitting TRBD2. Losses at the gene ends were 0 bases for V and 4 bases for J; bases not matched to a gene: 14. The CDR3 totals 18 residues. CDR1 and CDR2 from the germline V gene are SGHNT and YYREEE (reference sequence). The CDR3 nucleotides read TGTGCCAGCAGCTTGGAGCCAGCGGGGGGTCCAAGGGGGTACGAGCAGTACTTC. It codes for CASSLEPAGGPRGYEQYF.

The rearrangement uses TRBV7-2 and TRBJ2-5; 8 nucleotides match TRBD2. The CDR3 spans 14 residues. Looked up from germline, CDR1 is SGHTA and CDR2 is FQGNSA. The trim removed 5 bases at V and 4 bases at J, leaving 6 bases unmatched. CDR3 loop: CASSHRGGLETQYF. DNA of the CDR3: TGTGCCAGCAGCCATCGGGGGGGGTTAGAGACCCAGTACTTC.

The rearrangement links TRBV11-2 to TRBJ1-1; D remains unclear. V gave up 3 bases and J gave up 1 base, with 12 bases separating them. Germline CDR1 is SGHAT and CDR2 is FQNNGV. The CDR3 sequence is 15 residues long. The CDR3 region is CASSLDPGRNTEAFF. CDR3 nucleotides: TGTGCCAGCAGCTTGGACCCCGGGAGGAACACTGAAGCTTTCTTT.

In its sample, this clone was seen a few times. The chain is built from TRBV4-2 and TRBJ1-1; D is unclear. With 1 base removed from V and 1 base from J, the gap between germline ends came to 10 bases. CDR1 and CDR2 (germline): LGHNA, YNFKEQ. The CDR3 consists of 15 residues. The CDR3 DNA follows: TGTGCCAGCAGCCAAGCGGCCGGGAAGAACACTGAAGCTTTCTTT. This gives the protein CASSQAAGKNTEAFF.

The chain uses TRBV5-5 and TRBJ1-1; unclear D gene. The CDR3 loop spans 13 amino acids. CDR1 SGHKS and CDR2 YYEKEE come from the germline V gene (reference sequence). V shed 0 bases and J shed 3 bases, with 6 bases lying between them. The CDR3 DNA reads as TGTGCCAGCAGCTTGGGGTTAGACACTGAAGCTTTCTTT. Amino acid sequence: CASSLGLDTEAFF.

V and J are TRBV5-1 and TRBJ1-1, with a weak D call TRBD1 (6 bases). In germline, CDR1 is SGHRS, CDR2 YFSETQ. CDR3 length equals 15 residues. V was pared by 0 bases and J by 2 bases, with 11 bases between. The CDR3 spells CASSLDRVQNTEAFF. The CDR3 nucleotides are TGCGCCAGCAGCTTGGACAGGGTACAAAACACTGAAGCTTTCTTT.

In its sample, this clone was seen once. V gene TRBV6-5 combines with J gene TRBJ1-5, with D perhaps matching TRBD1 (5 bases). This CDR3 spans 15 amino acids. Germline V gene data show CDR1 as MNHEY and CDR2 as SVGAGI. V lost 6 bases and J lost 3, with 15 bases in between. CDR3 bases: TGTGCCAGCAGCCCCCAAGACAGTGTCAATCAGCCCCAGCATTTT. Its translation: CASSPQDSVNQPQHF.

The chain couples TRBV21-1 to TRBJ1-6. TRBV21-1 is termed a pseudogene. The CDR3 is 16 amino acids. CDR3 in amino acids: CASSKGRSSYNSPLHF. CDR3 nucleotide sequence: TGTGCCAGCAGCAAAGGACGGAGCTCCTATAATTCACCCCTCCACTTT.

This clone was recorded once. The chain combines TRBV9 with TRBJ1-6, with 7 positions matching TRBD1. The CDR3 runs 15 residues. V lost 5 bases and J lost 12; bases outside the gene matches: 14. In germline, CDR1 is SGDLS, CDR2 YYNGEE. This CDR3 is CASSDVRGLDGPLHF. The CDR3 DNA follows: TGTGCCAGCAGTGACGTTAGGGGGCTTGACGGACCCCTCCACTTT.

The chain links TRBV7-8 to TRBJ1-2; TRBD1 matches 8 bases. Germline CDR1 reads SGHVS; CDR2 reads FQNEAQ. After removal of 6 bases from V and 13 bases from J, the junction contained 13 bases not matched to a gene. This CDR3 has 13 amino acids. CDR3 bases: TGTGCCAGCAGAAGAACCAGGGACAGGATATTCACCTTC. Translated, it gives CASRRTRDRIFTF.

The chain links TRBV5-6 to TRBJ1-4; no reliable D call. In germline, CDR1 is SGHDT, CDR2 YYEEEE. The CDR3 runs to 14 residues. The ends were cut back, 1 base at V and 4 bases at J, with 8 bases in the middle. Here the CDR3 DNA reads TGTGCCAGCAGCTTGTGGGCACATAATGAAAAACTGTTTTTT. Residues: CASSLWAHNEKLFF.

The chain employs TRBV5-6 and TRBJ2-5, with TRBD1 as a possible D gene (5 bases). Germline V gives CDR1 SGHDT, CDR2 YYEEEE. The CDR3 totals 16 residues. V was pared by 4 bases and J by 2 bases, with 18 bases between. The DNA of the CDR3 is TGTGCCAGCAGCCTAAGCCTGACAGTCCTTCAAGAGACCCAGTACTTC. Translated: CASSLSLTVLQETQYF.

The V call is TRBV6-1, the J call TRBJ1-2; perhaps TRBD1 as D (6 bases). Per the germline V gene, CDR1 is MNHNS and CDR2 is SASEGT. Trimming left V 8 bases short and J 7 bases short, with 23 bases between. This CDR3 has 15 residues. The CDR3 here is CASGRGHREVPGYTF. As DNA, the CDR3 is TGTGCCAGCGGGCGGGGGCACAGGGAAGTGCCTGGCTACACCTTC.

The chain uses TRBV5-6 and TRBJ2-2, with TRBD1 as a possible D gene (5 bases). The CDR3 length is 15 residues. The germline CDR1 and CDR2 sequences are SGHDT and YYEEEE. Trimming removed 1 base from V and 5 bases from J, with 12 bases in between. The CDR3, as DNA: TGTGCCAGCAGCTTGATTGACAGAATTACCGGGGAGCTGTTTTTT. Its translation: CASSLIDRITGELFF.

The gene calls are TRBV5-1 and TRBJ1-1; 8 positions match TRBD1. The J segment lost 1 base and the V segment lost 4 bases, leaving 6 bases of the junction unmatched. Per the germline V gene, CDR1 is SGHRS and CDR2 is YFSETQ. The CDR3 is 15 amino acids. The CDR3 is CASSLRQGTNTEAFF. The DNA for the CDR3 is TGCGCCAGCAGCCTCAGACAGGGGACGAACACTGAAGCTTTCTTT.

This clone has just a few counts. The genes are TRBV4-2 and TRBJ1-4; D is undetermined. V was pared by 5 bases and J by 4 bases, with 14 bases between. Germline assignment: CDR1 LGHNA and CDR2 YNFKEQ. This CDR3 region has 15 residues. CDR3 in DNA: TGTGCCAGCAGCTATGAGGAGGCGAATAATGAAAAACTGTTTTTT. Translated, it gives CASSYEEANNEKLFF.